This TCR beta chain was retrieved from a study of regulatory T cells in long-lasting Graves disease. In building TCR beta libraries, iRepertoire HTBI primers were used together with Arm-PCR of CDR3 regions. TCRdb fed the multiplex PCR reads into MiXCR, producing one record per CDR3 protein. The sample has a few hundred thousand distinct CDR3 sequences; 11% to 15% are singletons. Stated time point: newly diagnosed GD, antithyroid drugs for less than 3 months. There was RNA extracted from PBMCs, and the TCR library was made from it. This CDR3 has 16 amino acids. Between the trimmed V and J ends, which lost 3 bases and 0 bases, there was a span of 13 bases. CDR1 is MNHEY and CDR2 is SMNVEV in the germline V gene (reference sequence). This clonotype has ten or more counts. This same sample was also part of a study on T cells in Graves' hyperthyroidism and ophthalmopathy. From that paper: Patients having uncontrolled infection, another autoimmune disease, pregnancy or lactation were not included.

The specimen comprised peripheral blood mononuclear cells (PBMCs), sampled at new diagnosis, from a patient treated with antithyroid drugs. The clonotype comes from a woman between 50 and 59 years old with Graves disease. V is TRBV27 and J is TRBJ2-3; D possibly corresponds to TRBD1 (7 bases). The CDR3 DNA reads TGTGCCAGCAGTTTCAGTCCAGGGGGGAGCACAGATACGCAGTATTTT. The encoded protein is CASSFSPGGSTDTQYF.